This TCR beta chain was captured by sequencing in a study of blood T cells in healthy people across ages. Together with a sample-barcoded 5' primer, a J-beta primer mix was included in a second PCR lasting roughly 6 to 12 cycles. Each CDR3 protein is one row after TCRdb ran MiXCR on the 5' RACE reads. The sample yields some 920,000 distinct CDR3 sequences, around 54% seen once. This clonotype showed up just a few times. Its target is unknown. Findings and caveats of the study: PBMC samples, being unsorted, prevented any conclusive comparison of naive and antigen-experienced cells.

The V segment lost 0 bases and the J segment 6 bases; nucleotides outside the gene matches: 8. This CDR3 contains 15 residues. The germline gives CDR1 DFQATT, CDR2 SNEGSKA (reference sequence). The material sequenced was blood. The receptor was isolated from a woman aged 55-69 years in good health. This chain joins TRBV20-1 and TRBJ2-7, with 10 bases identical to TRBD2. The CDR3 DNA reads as TGCAGTGCTAGAGAGGCGTCTTTAGCGGGAGGCGAGCAGTACTTC. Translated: CSAREASLAGGEQYF.